A single sample is the source of the 22 T cell receptor beta chains below, sequenced in a study of blood T cells in healthy people across ages. Alongside a J-beta primer mix, a sample-barcoded 5' primer served in a second PCR lasting about 6 to 11 cycles. TCRdb used MiXCR to reprocess the 5' RACE reads, holding one entry per CDR3 protein. The sample carries fewer than 2 million distinct CDR3 sequences, about two fifths recorded once. Sequenced input: blood. These receptors all come from a human donor in good health.

This clonotype has just a few counts. The chain recombines TRBV5-1 with TRBJ1-2; the D gene is possibly TRBD1 (6 bases). The germline gives CDR1 SGHRS, CDR2 YFSETQ. The CDR3 covers 16 residues. The V end was cut by 2 bases, the J end by 9 bases, with 23 bases between. The CDR3 reads CASSFMNTPGARSYTF. For the CDR3, the DNA is TGCGCCAGCAGCTTCATGAACACTCCAGGGGCTAGGAGCTACACCTTC. The full variable domain, completed using reference TRBV5-1 and TRBJ1-2, is KAGVTQTPRYLIKTRGQQVTLSCSPISGHRSVSWYQQTPGQGLQFLFEYFSETQRNKGNFPGRFSGRQFSNSRSEMNVSTLELGDSALYLCASSFMNTPGARSYTFGSGTRLTVV.

This clonotype was seen a few times. One base away lies a much larger clone, so this may be a sequencing read error. V and J are TRBV20-1 and TRBJ1-2; D possibly corresponds to TRBD1 (5 bases). V lost 5 bases to trimming and J lost 2 bases, with 6 bases between them. Germline loops: CDR1 DFQATT, CDR2 SNEGSKA (reference sequence). The CDR3 is 11 residues long. The CDR3 DNA reads as TGCAGTGCTTGGGACAACTATGGCTACACCTTC. Its translation is CSAWDNYGYTF.

Here the CDR3 DNA reads TGCGCCAGCAGCCCCAGTCTCGGGGGGGCCTATGGCTACACCTTC. Protein sequence: CASSPSLGGAYGYTF. This chain uses TRBV4-1 with TRBJ1-2; D might be TRBD1 (6 bases). In germline, CDR1 is MGHRA, CDR2 YSYEKL. Trimming stripped 4 bases from V and 4 bases from J, with 16 bases between. The CDR3 consists of 15 residues.

The CDR3 loop is CASSPGRNYNEQFF. In DNA form, the CDR3 reads TGTGCCAGCTCACCAGGCAGAAACTACAATGAGCAGTTCTTC. The rearrangement links TRBV18 to TRBJ2-1, with D uncertain. The CDR3 extends over 14 amino acids. Germline assignment: CDR1 KGHSH and CDR2 LQKENI. V was cut by 2 bases and J by 3 bases, with 8 bases left in between.

This clonotype occurred a few times. The V and J genes are TRBV6-5 and TRBJ1-5; D is perhaps TRBD1 (5 bases). The CDR3 contains 14 residues. Per the germline V gene, CDR1 is MNHEY and CDR2 is SVGAGI. V lost 6 bases and J lost 1, with 10 bases in between. CDR3 DNA: TGTGCCAGCAGACCGGGGGGAAGCAATCAGCCCCAGCATTTT. Translation: CASRPGGSNQPQHF.

The chain uses TRBV27 and TRBJ1-5; D is ambiguous. The CDR3 runs to 17 residues. V lost 6 bases to trimming and J lost 0 bases, with 18 bases between them. Germline CDR1 MNHEY, CDR2 SMNVEV (reference sequence). The CDR3 sequence is CASRLKWNPYSNQPQHF. The CDR3 coding sequence is TGTGCCAGCAGGTTAAAATGGAACCCTTATAGCAATCAGCCCCAGCATTTT.

This clonotype was detected only a few times. The chain employs TRBV20-1 and TRBJ2-1; possible D gene TRBD2, 6 bases. Germline V lookup: CDR1 DFQATT, CDR2 SNEGSKA (reference sequence). The CDR3 covers 14 residues. V lost 6 bases, J lost 6 bases, and 18 bases lay in between. CDR3 in DNA: TGCAGTGCCCCGGAGGGTCGAGGGGTCAATGAGCAGTTCTTC. This sequence encodes CSAPEGRGVNEQFF.

In its sample, this clonotype was seen a few times. The chain employs TRBV4-3 and TRBJ2-7; D perhaps matches TRBD1 (5 bases). Looked up from germline, CDR1 is LGHNA and CDR2 is YSLEER. The V end was cut by 3 bases, the J end by 4 bases, with 10 bases between. The CDR3 sequence is 13 residues long. CDR3 DNA: TGCGCCAGCAGCCATAACAGGTTTTACGAGCAGTACTTC. This codes for CASSHNRFYEQYF.

This chain uses TRBV12-3 or TRBV12-4 with TRBJ2-3, with unresolved D. The CDR3 loop spans 15 amino acids. Trimming cost V 3 bases and J 2 bases, with 12 bases left between them. In nucleotides, the CDR3 is TGTGCCAGCAGTTTGTCCTACGACCCCACAGATACGCAGTATTTT. It yields the protein CASSLSYDPTDTQYF.

A few counts support this clonotype. This chain uses TRBV20-1 with TRBJ2-5; a weak D match, TRBD2 (5 bases). The CDR3 length is 14 residues. Germline CDR1 is DFQATT and CDR2 is SNEGSKA (reference sequence). V lost 3 bases and J lost 6, with 17 bases in between. The CDR3 spells CSARGTGSAQTQYF. The DNA for the CDR3 is TGCAGTGCTAGGGGTACGGGGTCGGCTCAGACCCAGTACTTC.

This clonotype was seen many times. A read error is possible here, since a much larger clone lies one base away. The rearrangement uses TRBV29-1 and TRBJ2-5; D is possibly TRBD2 (6 bases). The CDR3 covers 12 residues. With 4 bases removed from V and 9 bases from J, the gap between germline ends came to 15 bases. The V gene's germline CDR1 is SQVTM and CDR2 ANQGSEA. The CDR3 spells CSVALAPQPQYF. The CDR3 DNA sequence: TGCAGCGTTGCGCTAGCGCCTCAACCCCAGTACTTC.

The J gene is TRBJ2-3, the V gene TRBV4-3, with 11 nucleotides matching TRBD1. The CDR3 runs 17 residues. The germline V gene has CDR1 LGHNA and CDR2 YSLEER. J was trimmed by 6 bases and V by 2 bases; bases with no gene match: 10. The CDR3 sequence: CASSQLAAGQGADTQYF. DNA for the CDR3: TGCGCCAGCAGCCAATTGGCCGCCGGACAGGGGGCCGATACGCAGTATTTT.

For the CDR3, the DNA is TGTGCCAGCAGCCAAACTGTAGGGGGCCTGATGCACAATGAGCAGTTCTTC. The encoded protein is CASSQTVGGLMHNEQFF. The chain joins TRBV14 to TRBJ2-1; 7 nucleotides line up with TRBD1. Germline V lookup: CDR1 SGHDN, CDR2 FVKESK. CDR3 size: 17 residues. V trimming: 2 bases; J trimming: 5 bases; junction bases outside the gene matches: 12.

The chain couples TRBV29-1 to TRBJ2-7; 11 bases are shared with TRBD2. There are 14 residues in the CDR3. V gave up 6 bases and J gave up 2 bases; unmatched junction bases: 6. Germline loops: CDR1 SQVTM, CDR2 ANQGSEA. The DNA for the CDR3 is TGCAGCGTCGCCACTAGCGGGGGTACCTACGAGCAGTACTTC. Encoded protein: CSVATSGGTYEQYF.

The V and J genes are TRBV6-2 or TRBV6-3 and TRBJ1-5; D call uncertain. Germline V lookup: CDR1 MNHEY, CDR2 SVGEGT. V was trimmed by 2 bases and J by 3 bases, leaving 8 bases between them. The CDR3 consists of 14 residues. The CDR3 coding sequence is TGTGCCAGCAGTTACGGGAACTTCAATCAGCCCCAGCATTTT. The encoded protein is CASSYGNFNQPQHF.

The genes are TRBV4-3 and TRBJ2-7; D gene uncertain. CDR3 length: 15 residues. The V end lost 0 bases, the J end lost 3 bases, and 12 bases lay between the germline ends. Looked up from germline, CDR1 is LGHNA and CDR2 is YSLEER. The CDR3: CASSQDRPPRYEQYF. DNA of the CDR3: TGCGCCAGCAGCCAAGATAGACCGCCCCGCTACGAGCAGTACTTC.

The V call is TRBV20-1, the J call TRBJ1-2, with D possibly matching TRBD1 (5 bases). The CDR3 is 15 amino acids. Germline V CDR1 and CDR2: DFQATT, SNEGSKA (reference sequence). V shed 0 bases and J shed 2 bases, with 13 bases lying between them. DNA of the CDR3: TGCAGTGCTAGAGATCTATCGACAGCCAACTATGGCTACACCTTC. Translation gives CSARDLSTANYGYTF.

In its sample, this clonotype was seen a few times. The chain uses TRBV2 and TRBJ2-3; D uncertain. CDR3 size: 14 residues. CDR1 and CDR2 from the germline V gene are SNHLY and FYNNEI. The ends were cut back, 4 bases at V and 2 bases at J, with 10 bases in the middle. CDR3 sequence: CASSGSIYTDTQYF. CDR3 DNA: TGTGCCAGCAGTGGCAGCATTTACACAGATACGCAGTATTTT.

The chain is built from TRBV5-4 and TRBJ1-2, with a weak D call TRBD1 (6 bases). There are 14 residues in the CDR3. Trimming removed 3 bases from V and 7 bases from J, with 16 bases in between. Germline loops: CDR1 SGHNT, CDR2 YYREEE (reference sequence). DNA of the CDR3: TGTGCCAGCAGCTCGCCAAAACAGGGAATTGGCTACACCTTC. Protein: CASSSPKQGIGYTF.

The V call is TRBV11-2, the J call TRBJ2-5; TRBD1 matches 7 bases. CDR1 SGHAT and CDR2 FQNNGV come from the germline V gene. The CDR3 contains 15 residues. V dropped 1 base and J dropped 5; count of bases not matched to a gene: 7. The CDR3, as DNA: TGTGCCAGCAGCTTAGTAGAGGGGGCGGAGGAGACCCAGTACTTC. This translates into CASSLVEGAEETQYF.

Comments on this clonotype: Its ends do not fully match the called genes, so a read error is possible. The chain has TRBV6-6 and TRBJ1-6; D unresolved. CDR1 is MNHNY and CDR2 is SVGAGI in the germline V gene (reference sequence). CDR3 length: 17 amino acids. CDR3 coding DNA: TGTGCCAGCAGCTACTTTCCCGGTCCGGGAACCAATTCACCCCTCCACTTT. It encodes CASSYFPGPGTNSPLHF.

This rearrangement joins TRBV2 to TRBJ1-2; 7 positions match TRBD1. Germline assignment: CDR1 SNHLY and CDR2 FYNNEI. This CDR3 comprises 15 residues. With 7 bases clipped from V and 8 bases from J, the junction kept 16 bases outside the gene matches. The CDR3 protein is CASTWTGQPTMGYTF. CDR3 bases: TGTGCCAGCACTTGGACGGGACAGCCTACTATGGGCTACACCTTC. The whole variable domain, filled in from reference TRBV2 and TRBJ1-2, reads EPEVTQTPSHQVTQMGQEVILRCVPISNHLYFYWYRQILGQKVEFLVSFYNNEISEKSEIFDDQFSVERPDGSNFTLKIRSTKLEDSAMYFCASTWTGQPTMGYTFGSGTRLTVV.